A single sample gave rise to the 27 T cell receptor beta chains below, sequenced in a study of cytomegalovirus exposure and HLA in healthy donors. The PCR was carried out with 60 Vbeta primers and 13 Jbeta primers. The table came from immunoSEQ multiplex PCR; TCRdb's copy has only in-frame clones and leaves some out. The data hold 170,000 or so clones, with around nine tenths observed a single time. Sequenced sample: PBMCs. All receptors come from a woman in her late teens or twenties in good health and CMV-seronegative.

Of note for this clone: The same CDR3 also results from other DNA sequences found in this sample. This chain links TRBV27 with TRBJ2-2, with TRBD2 as a possible D gene (6 bases). V was pared by 5 bases and J by 5 bases, with 9 bases between. The CDR3 runs to 13 residues. CDR1 is MNHEY and CDR2 is SMNVEV in the germline V gene (reference sequence). The CDR3 sequence is CASSLGGTGELFF. The CDR3 nucleotides read TGTGCCAGCAGTCTTGGAGGGACCGGGGAGCTGTTTTTT.

This chain joins TRBV28 and TRBJ2-3, with 7 bases that match TRBD2. Looked up from germline, CDR1 is MDHEN and CDR2 is SYDVKM. The CDR3 length is 14 residues. The V gene end was trimmed by 8 bases and the J gene end by 5 bases; junction bases not matched to a gene: 10. CDR3 sequence reads: CASRPTGGIDTQYF. For the CDR3, the DNA is TGTGCCAGCCGCCCCACGGGAGGAATAGATACGCAGTATTTT.

This clone was seen a few times. The chain is built from TRBV9 and TRBJ2-2; 7 positions agree with TRBD1. Per the germline V gene, CDR1 is SGDLS and CDR2 is YYNGEE. V was clipped by 1 base and J by 4 bases; unmatched bases: 7. CDR3 length equals 16 residues. Here the CDR3 reads CASSVSTGQITGELFF. In DNA, the CDR3 is TGTGCCAGCAGCGTATCGACGGGACAGATCACCGGGGAGCTGTTTTTT. The full variable domain, with the rest looked up from reference TRBV9 and TRBJ2-2, is DSGVTQTPKHLITATGQRVTLRCSPRSGDLSVYWYQQSLDQGLQFLIQYYNGEERAKGNILERFSAQQFPDLHSELNLSSLELGDSALYFCASSVSTGQITGELFFGEGSRLTVL.

This clone is a singleton in its sample. The chain couples TRBV28 to TRBJ2-5; 9 nucleotides align to TRBD2. The CDR3 spans 15 residues. CDR1 and CDR2 from the germline V gene are MDHEN and SYDVKM. V trimming: 5 bases; J trimming: 5 bases; junction bases outside the gene matches: 9. This CDR3 is CASSPAGGPGETQYF. The CDR3, as DNA: TGTGCCAGCAGTCCTGCGGGGGGGCCTGGGGAGACCCAGTACTTC.

The CDR3 region has the DNA TGTGCCAGCAGTGAATCCCCCGGGTCGGGCACAGATACGCAGTATTTT. As protein: CASSESPGSGTDTQYF. This chain links TRBV25-1 with TRBJ2-3; D unresolved. CDR1 and CDR2 from the germline V gene are MGHDK and SYGVNS. The V and J ends lost 1 base and 1 base respectively, with 12 bases between them. This CDR3 is 16 amino acids long.

This chain links TRBV29-1 with TRBJ1-4, with TRBD1 matching 7 bases. V shed 7 bases and J 8 bases; nucleotides not matched to a gene: 10. Germline V gives CDR1 SQVTM, CDR2 ANQGSEA. The CDR3 runs 13 residues. The CDR3 coding sequence is TGCAGCGGCTCCGACAGGGATGGAGAAAAACTGTTTTTT. Translation: CSGSDRDGEKLFF. The full variable domain, with the rest looked up from reference TRBV29-1 and TRBJ1-4, is SAVISQKPSRDICQRGTSLTIQCQVDSQVTMMFWYRQQPGQSLTLIATANQGSEATYESGFVIDKFPISRPNLTFSTLTVSNMSPEDSSIYLCSGSDRDGEKLFFGSGTQLSVL.

J is TRBJ2-5 and V is TRBV10-3, with D unclear. Trimming took off 5 bases at V and 2 bases at J, with 9 bases between the two ends. The CDR3 is made up of 13 amino acids. Germline V gene data show CDR1 as ENHRY and CDR2 as SYGVKD. The CDR3 reads CAISRLGQETQYF. Written as DNA, the CDR3 is TGTGCCATCAGTCGACTCGGTCAAGAGACCCAGTACTTC.

A single count supports this clone. V and J are TRBV25-1 and TRBJ2-3; possibly TRBD2 for D (6 bases). This CDR3 has 14 amino acids. Trimming removed 7 bases at V and 5 bases at J, with 16 bases between. Germline lookup yields CDR1 MGHDK and CDR2 SYGVNS. CDR3 coding DNA: TGTGCCAGCACCGAGACTAGTTTCTTAGATACGCAGTATTTT. Its translation is CASTETSFLDTQYF.

The V call is TRBV5-6, the J call TRBJ1-6; 7 bases are a match to TRBD1. Unmatched junction bases numbered 8, after V lost 5 bases and J lost 9 bases. The CDR3 extends over 14 amino acids. CDR1 and CDR2 from the germline V gene are SGHDT and YYEEEE. The CDR3 nucleotides read TGTGCCAGCAGTCTCCGACAGGGATTTTCACCCCTCCACTTT. Its protein product is CASSLRQGFSPLHF.

The rearrangement links TRBV28 to TRBJ2-2, with a tentative D call TRBD2 (6 bases). Germline loops: CDR1 MDHEN, CDR2 SYDVKM. V lost 6 bases and J 9 bases, leaving 20 bases between the germline ends. CDR3 size: 15 residues. The CDR3 DNA reads TGTGCCAGCAGCAGACCAGCAGGAGGGCCCAGGGAGCTGTTTTTT. Translating gives CASSRPAGGPRELFF.

J is TRBJ2-7 and V is TRBV18; 8 bases fit TRBD2. This CDR3 is built from 14 residues. V lost 4 bases to trimming and J lost 5 bases; unmatched junction nucleotides: 7. CDR1 is KGHSH and CDR2 is LQKENI in the germline V gene. CDR3 in amino acids: CASSRDGAGDEQYF. CDR3 in DNA: TGTGCCAGCTCACGGGACGGAGCGGGGGACGAGCAGTACTTC.

The V call is TRBV19, the J call TRBJ1-4; the match to TRBD1 covers 9 bases. The CDR3 contains 14 residues. Germline loops: CDR1 LNHDA, CDR2 SQIVND (reference sequence). The V and J ends lost 9 bases and 0 bases, in that order; junction bases with no gene match: 2. CDR3 DNA sequence: TGTGCCAGGGACAGGGGCGCAACTAATGAAAAACTGTTTTTT. Its translation is CARDRGATNEKLFF.

The chain employs TRBV28 and TRBJ1-1; D call uncertain. V lost 10 bases and J lost 1, with 22 bases in between. The CDR3 totals 16 residues. CDR1 is MDHEN and CDR2 is SYDVKM in the germline V gene. CDR3 sequence: CATSDMMFVKNTEAFF. The CDR3 region has the DNA TGTGCCACCTCTGACATGATGTTCGTAAAGAACACTGAAGCTTTCTTT.

The chain employs TRBV28 and TRBJ1-2; tentatively, D is TRBD1 (6 bases). V was trimmed by 10 bases and J by 8 bases, leaving 26 bases between them. Germline loops: CDR1 MDHEN, CDR2 SYDVKM. This CDR3 contains 15 residues. The CDR3 bases are TGTGCCACCAGGGAGGGGGGGACAAGGACTCGCGGCTACACCTTC. It is translated as CATREGGTRTRGYTF.

The chain has TRBV18 and TRBJ2-7, with 11 nucleotides matching TRBD1. The CDR3 has 14 residues. The V segment lost 6 bases and the J segment 5 bases; nucleotides outside the gene matches: 6. Germline V gives CDR1 KGHSH, CDR2 LQKENI. The CDR3 sequence: CASSPGTGGDEQYF. CDR3 bases: TGTGCCAGCTCTCCTGGGACAGGGGGAGACGAGCAGTACTTC.

The chain combines TRBV7-9 with TRBJ2-3, with D possibly matching TRBD2 (6 bases). The CDR3 consists of 12 residues. CDR1 is SEHNR, CDR2 FQNEAQ, per germline (reference sequence). The CDR3: CSSEGYTDTQYF. CDR3 DNA sequence: TGTTCCTCGGAGGGTTACACAGATACGCAGTATTTT.

This clone was picked up one time. The rearrangement links TRBV10-3 to TRBJ1-1, with 7 bases matching TRBD1. CDR3 size: 12 residues. The J segment lost 4 bases and the V segment lost 10 bases, leaving 6 bases of the junction unmatched. Germline lookup yields CDR1 ENHRY and CDR2 SYGVKD. CDR3 DNA: TGTGCCAGTAACAGGGGTGGCACTGAAGCTTTCTTT. Translating gives CASNRGGTEAFF.

V is TRBV2 and J is TRBJ1-5, with 7 bases identical to TRBD1. J gave up 3 bases and V 4 bases, and 9 bases lay outside the gene matches. Germline loops: CDR1 SNHLY, CDR2 FYNNEI. The CDR3 is 16 amino acids. This CDR3 reads CASSGEGAKNNQPQHF. CDR3 coding DNA: TGTGCCAGCAGTGGAGAGGGGGCTAAGAACAATCAGCCCCAGCATTTT.

The chain employs TRBV27 and TRBJ2-7; a possible D gene is TRBD2 (5 bases). Trimming cost V 2 bases and J 2 bases, with 10 bases left between them. The germline V gene has CDR1 MNHEY and CDR2 SMNVEV (reference sequence). The CDR3 length is 14 residues. The chain's CDR3 is CASSLKPEAYEQYF. As DNA, the CDR3 is TGTGCCAGCAGTTTAAAGCCGGAGGCCTACGAGCAGTACTTC.

The V call is TRBV5-6, the J call TRBJ2-1; 7 positions match TRBD2. Germline CDR1 and CDR2: SGHDT and YYEEEE. Unmatched junction bases numbered 5, after V lost 4 bases and J lost 7 bases. This CDR3 comprises 13 residues. CDR3 in DNA: TGTGCCAGCAGCGGCGGGAGCCGTAATGAGCAGTTCTTC. Amino acid sequence: CASSGGSRNEQFF.

A single count supports this clone. The chain is built from TRBV28 and TRBJ2-1; no reliable D call. The ends were cut back, 3 bases at V and 5 bases at J, with 11 bases in the middle. Germline V gene sequence: CDR1 MDHEN, CDR2 SYDVKM. The CDR3 has 14 residues. For the CDR3, the DNA is TGTGCCAGCAGTTTGATGACTTACGACAATGAGCAGTTCTTC. Its translation is CASSLMTYDNEQFF. The whole variable domain, remainder taken from reference TRBV28 and TRBJ2-1, is DVKVTQSSRYLVKRTGEKVFLECVQDMDHENMFWYRQDPGLGLRLIYFSYDVKMKEKGDIPEGYSVSREKKERFSLILESASTNQTSMYLCASSLMTYDNEQFFGPGTRLTVL.

The chain recombines TRBV2 with TRBJ2-3, with D possibly matching TRBD2 (5 bases). The CDR3 runs to 15 residues. Germline assignment: CDR1 SNHLY and CDR2 FYNNEI. Trimming took 0 bases from V and 2 from J, leaving 9 bases between them. CDR3 bases: TGTGCCAGCAGTGAAGCCGGGGTTGACACAGATACGCAGTATTTT. Translation: CASSEAGVDTDTQYF.

This rearrangement joins TRBV5-1 to TRBJ2-1; 7 bases fit TRBD1. J was trimmed by 0 bases and V by 1 base; bases with no gene match: 7. This CDR3 comprises 17 residues. In germline, CDR1 is SGHRS, CDR2 YFSETQ. The CDR3 nucleotides read TGCGCCAGCAGCTTGTACATGACAGGGAGCTCCTACAATGAGCAGTTCTTC. This translates into CASSLYMTGSSYNEQFF.

The rearrangement joins TRBV5-4 to TRBJ1-6, with 10 bases fitting TRBD1. J lost 7 bases, V lost 4 bases, and 2 bases had no gene match. The CDR3 extends over 14 amino acids. Germline loops: CDR1 SGHNT, CDR2 YYREEE (reference sequence). In DNA, the CDR3 is TGTGCCAGCAGCAAGGACAGGGGGAATTCACCCCTCCACTTT. This translates into CASSKDRGNSPLHF.

CDR3 amino acids: CASSFNSGANVLTF. CDR3 nucleotide sequence: TGTGCCAGCAGTTTCAACTCTGGGGCCAACGTCCTGACTTTC. The chain combines TRBV27 with TRBJ2-6; D is unresolved. Germline V CDR1 and CDR2: MNHEY, SMNVEV (reference sequence). Trimming stripped 3 bases from V and 0 bases from J, with 3 bases between. This CDR3 region has 14 residues.

This clone has a handful of counts. The sample carries other DNA sequences with the same CDR3. This chain connects TRBV28 to TRBJ1-1, with a possible D match to TRBD1 (6 bases). This CDR3 comprises 14 residues. The V end lost 4 bases, the J end lost 2 bases, and 11 bases lay between the germline ends. The germline gives CDR1 MDHEN, CDR2 SYDVKM. The CDR3 reads CASSSSQGNTEAFF. As DNA, the CDR3 is TGTGCCAGCAGTTCCTCACAGGGTAACACTGAAGCTTTCTTT.

V usage is TRBV19 and J usage is TRBJ1-4; 10 bases are shared with TRBD1. Germline V gene sequence: CDR1 LNHDA, CDR2 SQIVND (reference sequence). This CDR3 has 15 amino acids. V was clipped by 7 bases and J by 5 bases; unmatched bases: 7. CDR3 residues: CASKTPGQGNEKLFF. CDR3 coding DNA: TGTGCCAGTAAAACTCCGGGACAGGGGAATGAAAAACTGTTTTTT. The full variable domain, its missing parts supplied by reference TRBV19 and TRBJ1-4, is DGGITQSPKYLFRKEGQNVTLSCEQNLNHDAMYWYRQDPGQGLRLIYYSQIVNDFQKGDIAEGYSVSREKKESFPLTVTSAQKNPTAFYLCASKTPGQGNEKLFFGSGTQLSVL.